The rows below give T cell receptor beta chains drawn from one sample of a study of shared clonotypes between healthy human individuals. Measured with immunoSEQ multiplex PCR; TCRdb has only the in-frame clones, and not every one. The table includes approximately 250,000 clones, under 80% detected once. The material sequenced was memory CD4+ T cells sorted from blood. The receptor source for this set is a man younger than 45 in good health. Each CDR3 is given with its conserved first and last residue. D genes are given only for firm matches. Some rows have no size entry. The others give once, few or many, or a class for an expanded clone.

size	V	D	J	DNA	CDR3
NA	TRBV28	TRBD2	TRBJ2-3	TGTGCCAGCAGTTCGCCACTAGCGGGAGGTGCAGATACGCAGTATTTT	CASSSPLAGGADTQYF
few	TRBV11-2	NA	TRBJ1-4	TGTGCCAGCAGCTCAGGCCCGTCCCTGTTTTTT	CASSSGPSLFF
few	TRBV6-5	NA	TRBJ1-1	TGTGCCAGCAGTTACGAGGGTCAAATTGAAGCTTTCTTT	CASSYEGQIEAFF
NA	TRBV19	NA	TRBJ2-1	TGTGCCAGTAGTATAGGAGTCAGTGAGCAGTTCTTC	CASSIGVSEQFF
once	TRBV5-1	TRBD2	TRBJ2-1	TGCGCCAGCAGCTTGGCTGGGGAGGGTGAGCAGTTCTTC	CASSLAGEGEQFF
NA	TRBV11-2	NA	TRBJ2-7	TGTGCCAGCAGCACTACAAGTTACGAGCAGTACTTC	CASSTTSYEQYF
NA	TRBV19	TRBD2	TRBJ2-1	TGTGCCAGTAGCCTAGCGGACCCCTACAATGAGCAGTTCTTC	CASSLADPYNEQFF
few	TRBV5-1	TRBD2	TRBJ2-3	TGCGCCAGCAGCCGTACTAGCGGGAGAGATACGCAGTATTTT	CASSRTSGRDTQYF
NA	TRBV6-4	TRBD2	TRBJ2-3	TGTGCCAGCAGTAGCGGGAGGGCCACAGATACGCAGTATTTT	CASSSGRATDTQYF
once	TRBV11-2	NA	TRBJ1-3	TGTGCCAGCAGCTTGGACAGCTCTGGAAACACCATATATTTT	CASSLDSSGNTIYF
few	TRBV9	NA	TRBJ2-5	TGTGCCAGCAGCGAGCGTCCCTGGGAAGAGACCCAGTACTTC	CASSERPWEETQYF
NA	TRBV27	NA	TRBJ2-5	TGTGCCAGCAGTCTGGGGGAGACCCAGTACTTC	CASSLGETQYF
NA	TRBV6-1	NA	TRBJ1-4	TGTGCCAGCAGTGAACAAGGGGGTGGAGGTGAAAAACTGTTTTTT	CASSEQGGGGEKLFF